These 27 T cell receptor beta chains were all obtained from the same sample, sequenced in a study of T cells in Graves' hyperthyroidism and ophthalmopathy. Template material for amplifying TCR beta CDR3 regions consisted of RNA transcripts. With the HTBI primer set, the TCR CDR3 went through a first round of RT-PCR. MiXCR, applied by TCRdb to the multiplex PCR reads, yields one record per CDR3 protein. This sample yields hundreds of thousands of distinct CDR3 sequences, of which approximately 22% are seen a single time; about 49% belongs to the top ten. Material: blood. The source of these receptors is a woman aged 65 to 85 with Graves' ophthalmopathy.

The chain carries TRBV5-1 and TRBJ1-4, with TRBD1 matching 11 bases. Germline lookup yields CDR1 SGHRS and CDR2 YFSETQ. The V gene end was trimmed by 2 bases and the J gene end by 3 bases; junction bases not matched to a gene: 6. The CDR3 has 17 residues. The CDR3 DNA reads TGCGCCAGCAGCTTCACCGGGACAGGGGGTCCTAATGAAAAACTGTTTTTT. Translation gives CASSFTGTGGPNEKLFF.

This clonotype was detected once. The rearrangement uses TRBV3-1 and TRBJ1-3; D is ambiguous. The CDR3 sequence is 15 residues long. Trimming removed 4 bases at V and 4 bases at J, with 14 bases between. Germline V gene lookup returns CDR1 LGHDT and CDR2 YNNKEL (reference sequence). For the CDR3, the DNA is TGTGCCAGCAGCCTGGAGGCACTTTCCGGAAACACCATATATTTT. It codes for CASSLEALSGNTIYF.

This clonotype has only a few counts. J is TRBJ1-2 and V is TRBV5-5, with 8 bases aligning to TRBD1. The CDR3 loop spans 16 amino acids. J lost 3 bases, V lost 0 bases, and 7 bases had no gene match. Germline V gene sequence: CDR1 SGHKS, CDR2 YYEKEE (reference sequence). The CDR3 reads CASSLAVGQGHYGYTF. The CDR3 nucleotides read TGTGCCAGCAGCTTGGCCGTAGGACAGGGTCACTATGGCTACACCTTC. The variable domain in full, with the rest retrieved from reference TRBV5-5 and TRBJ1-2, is DAGVTQSPTHLIKTRGQQVTLRCSPISGHKSVSWYQQVLGQGPQFIFQYYEKEERGRGNFPDRFSARQFPNYSSELNVNALLLGDSALYLCASSLAVGQGHYGYTFGSGTRLTVV.

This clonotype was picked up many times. CDR3 DNA sequence: TGTGCCAGCAGTCCTAATCGGGGAGGACTAGCGAGCTCCTACGAGCAGTACTTC. Residues: CASSPNRGGLASSYEQYF. The gene calls are TRBV12-3 or TRBV12-4 and TRBJ2-7; TRBD2 agrees at 9 bases. This CDR3 is 18 amino acids long. Germline trimming cut 5 bases from V and 0 bases from J; bases unmatched to any gene: 14.

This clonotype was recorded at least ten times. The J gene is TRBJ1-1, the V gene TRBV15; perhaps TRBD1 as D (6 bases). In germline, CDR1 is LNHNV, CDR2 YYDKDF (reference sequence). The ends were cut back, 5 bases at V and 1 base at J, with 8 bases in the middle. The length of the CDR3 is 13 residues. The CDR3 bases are TGTGCCACCAGCGGGACACCGAACACTGAAGCTTTCTTT. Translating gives CATSGTPNTEAFF.

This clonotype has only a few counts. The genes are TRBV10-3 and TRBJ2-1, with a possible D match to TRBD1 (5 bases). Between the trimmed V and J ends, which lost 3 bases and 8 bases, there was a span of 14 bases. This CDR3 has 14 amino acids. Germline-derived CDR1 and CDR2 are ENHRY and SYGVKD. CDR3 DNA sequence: TGTGCCATCAGTGAAGTAAAGGGGAAACATGAGCAGTTCTTC. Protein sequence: CAISEVKGKHEQFF.

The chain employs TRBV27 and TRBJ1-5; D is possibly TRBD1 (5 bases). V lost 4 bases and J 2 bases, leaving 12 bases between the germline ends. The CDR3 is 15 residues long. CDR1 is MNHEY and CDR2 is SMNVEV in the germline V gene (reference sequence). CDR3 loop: CASSWAGAGNQPQHF. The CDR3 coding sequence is TGTGCCAGCAGTTGGGCCGGGGCCGGCAATCAGCCCCAGCATTTT.

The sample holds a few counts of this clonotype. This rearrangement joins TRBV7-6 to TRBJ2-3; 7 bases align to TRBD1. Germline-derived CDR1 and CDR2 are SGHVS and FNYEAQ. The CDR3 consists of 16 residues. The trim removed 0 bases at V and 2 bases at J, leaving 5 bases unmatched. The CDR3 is CASSLAWDRLTDTQYF. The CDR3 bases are TGTGCCAGCAGCTTAGCATGGGACAGACTCACAGATACGCAGTATTTT.

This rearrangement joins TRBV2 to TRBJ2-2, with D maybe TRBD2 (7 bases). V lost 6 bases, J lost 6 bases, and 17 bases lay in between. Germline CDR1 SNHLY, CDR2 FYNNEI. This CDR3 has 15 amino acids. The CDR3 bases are TGTGCCAGCAGGTTGGGGGGGCCCGCTTCCGGGGAGCTGTTTTTT. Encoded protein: CASRLGGPASGELFF.

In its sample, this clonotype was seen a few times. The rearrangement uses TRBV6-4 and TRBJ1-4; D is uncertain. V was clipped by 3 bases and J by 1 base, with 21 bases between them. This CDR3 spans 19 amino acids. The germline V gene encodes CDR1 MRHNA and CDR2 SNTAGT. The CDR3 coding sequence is TGTGCCAGCAGTGATCGACCTCTCCCGACCCTTTTAACTAATGAAAAACTGTTTTTT. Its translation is CASSDRPLPTLLTNEKLFF.

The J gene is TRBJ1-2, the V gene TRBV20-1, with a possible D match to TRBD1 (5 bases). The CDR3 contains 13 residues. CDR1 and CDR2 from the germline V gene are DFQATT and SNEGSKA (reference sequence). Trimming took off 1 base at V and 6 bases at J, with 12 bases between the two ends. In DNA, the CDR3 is TGCAGTGCTAGAGTTCAGGGAGGGCATGGCTACACCTTC. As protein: CSARVQGGHGYTF.

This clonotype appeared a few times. CDR3 protein: CASSYLAEFGPLHF. CDR3 coding DNA: TGTGCCAGCAGTTACCTCGCCGAATTTGGCCCCCTCCACTTT. The rearrangement links TRBV6-6 to TRBJ1-6; no clear D gene. Germline V lookup: CDR1 MNHNY, CDR2 SVGAGI (reference sequence). Between the trimmed V and J ends, which lost 2 bases and 13 bases, there was a span of 15 bases. This CDR3 has 14 residues.

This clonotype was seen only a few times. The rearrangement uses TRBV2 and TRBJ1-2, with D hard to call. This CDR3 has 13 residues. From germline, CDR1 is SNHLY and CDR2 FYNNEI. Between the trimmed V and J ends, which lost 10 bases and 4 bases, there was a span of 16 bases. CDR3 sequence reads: CATVEGVGYGYTF. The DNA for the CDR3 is TGTGCCACCGTGGAGGGCGTCGGCTATGGCTACACCTTC.

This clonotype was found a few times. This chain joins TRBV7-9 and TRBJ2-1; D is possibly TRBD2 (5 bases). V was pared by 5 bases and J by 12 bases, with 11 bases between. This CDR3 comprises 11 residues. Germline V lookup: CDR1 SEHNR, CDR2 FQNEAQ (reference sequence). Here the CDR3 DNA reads TGTGCCAGCAGCGGAGACGCGGGGCAGTTCTTC. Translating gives CASSGDAGQFF.

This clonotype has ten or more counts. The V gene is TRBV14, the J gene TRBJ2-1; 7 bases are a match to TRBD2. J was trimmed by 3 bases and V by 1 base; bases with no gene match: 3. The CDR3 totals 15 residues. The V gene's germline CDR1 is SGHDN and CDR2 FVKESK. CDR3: CASSQGAGRYNEQFF. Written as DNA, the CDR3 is TGTGCCAGCAGCCAAGGAGCGGGACGCTACAATGAGCAGTTCTTC.

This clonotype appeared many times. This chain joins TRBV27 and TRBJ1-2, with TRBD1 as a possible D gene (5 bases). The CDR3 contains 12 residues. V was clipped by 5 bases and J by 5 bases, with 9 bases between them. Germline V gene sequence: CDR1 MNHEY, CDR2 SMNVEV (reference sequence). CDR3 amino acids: CASSRGGYGYTF. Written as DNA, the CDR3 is TGTGCCAGCAGTCGGGGGGGTTATGGCTACACCTTC.

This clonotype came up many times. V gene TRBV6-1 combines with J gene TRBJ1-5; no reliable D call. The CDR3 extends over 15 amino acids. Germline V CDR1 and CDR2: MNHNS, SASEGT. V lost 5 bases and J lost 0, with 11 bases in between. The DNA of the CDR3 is TGTGCCAGCAGTTACGTGGGGTATAGCAATCAGCCCCAGCATTTT. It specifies CASSYVGYSNQPQHF.

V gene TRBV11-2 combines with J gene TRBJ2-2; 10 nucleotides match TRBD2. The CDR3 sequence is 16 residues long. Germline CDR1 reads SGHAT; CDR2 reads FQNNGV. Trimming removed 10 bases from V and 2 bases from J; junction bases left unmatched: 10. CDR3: CATFGVAGGNTGELFF. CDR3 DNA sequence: TGTGCCACATTCGGGGTAGCGGGAGGAAACACCGGGGAGCTGTTTTTT.

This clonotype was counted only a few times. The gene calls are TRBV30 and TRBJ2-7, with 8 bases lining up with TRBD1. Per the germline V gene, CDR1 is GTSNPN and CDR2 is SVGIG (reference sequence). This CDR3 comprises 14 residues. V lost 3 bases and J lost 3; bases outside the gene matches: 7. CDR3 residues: CAWRKDRVIYEQYF. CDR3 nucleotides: TGTGCCTGGAGAAAGGACAGGGTCATCTACGAGCAGTACTTC.

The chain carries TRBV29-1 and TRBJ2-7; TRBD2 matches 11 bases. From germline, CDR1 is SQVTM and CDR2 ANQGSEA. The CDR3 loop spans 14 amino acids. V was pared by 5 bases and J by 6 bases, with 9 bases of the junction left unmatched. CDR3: CSVLLLAGVSEQYF. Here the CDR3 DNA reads TGCAGCGTTCTATTACTAGCGGGAGTCTCCGAGCAGTACTTC.

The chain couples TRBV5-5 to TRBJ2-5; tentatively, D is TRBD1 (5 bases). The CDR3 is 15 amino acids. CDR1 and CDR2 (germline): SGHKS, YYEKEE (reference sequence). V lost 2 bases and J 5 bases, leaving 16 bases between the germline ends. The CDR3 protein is CASSFTQRGVETQYF. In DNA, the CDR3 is TGTGCCAGCAGCTTTACCCAAAGGGGTGTGGAGACCCAGTACTTC. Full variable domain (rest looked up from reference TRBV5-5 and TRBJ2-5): DAGVTQSPTHLIKTRGQQVTLRCSPISGHKSVSWYQQVLGQGPQFIFQYYEKEERGRGNFPDRFSARQFPNYSSELNVNALLLGDSALYLCASSFTQRGVETQYFGPGTRLLVL.

The CDR3 DNA reads TGCGCCAGCAGCTTGGGCCGGACTAGCGGGAGCTCCTACAATGAGCAGTTCTTC. Translation gives CASSLGRTSGSSYNEQFF. The J gene is TRBJ2-1, the V gene TRBV5-1; 13 bases agree with TRBD2. Unmatched junction bases numbered 3, after V lost 0 bases and J lost 0 bases. The CDR3 loop spans 18 amino acids. Germline V gene data show CDR1 as SGHRS and CDR2 as YFSETQ.

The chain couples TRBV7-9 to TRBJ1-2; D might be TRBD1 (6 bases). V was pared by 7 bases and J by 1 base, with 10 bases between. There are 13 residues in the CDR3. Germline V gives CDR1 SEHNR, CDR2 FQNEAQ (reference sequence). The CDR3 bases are TGTGCCAGCACCCCGGACAGTAACTATGGCTACACCTTC. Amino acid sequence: CASTPDSNYGYTF.

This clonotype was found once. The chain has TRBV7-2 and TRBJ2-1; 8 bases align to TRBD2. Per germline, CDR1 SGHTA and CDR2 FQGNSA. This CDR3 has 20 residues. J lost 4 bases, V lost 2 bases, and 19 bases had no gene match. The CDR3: CASSLRPTTNGRAPYNEQFF. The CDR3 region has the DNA TGTGCCAGCAGCTTAAGACCGACGACTAACGGGAGGGCCCCGTACAATGAGCAGTTCTTC.

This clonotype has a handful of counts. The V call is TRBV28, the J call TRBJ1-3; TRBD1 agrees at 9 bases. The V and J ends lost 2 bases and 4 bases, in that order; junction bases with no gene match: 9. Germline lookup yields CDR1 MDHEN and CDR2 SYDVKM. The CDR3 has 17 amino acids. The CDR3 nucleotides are TGTGCCAGCAGTTTACCACTCGGGACAGGGAACGGAAACACCATATATTTT. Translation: CASSLPLGTGNGNTIYF.

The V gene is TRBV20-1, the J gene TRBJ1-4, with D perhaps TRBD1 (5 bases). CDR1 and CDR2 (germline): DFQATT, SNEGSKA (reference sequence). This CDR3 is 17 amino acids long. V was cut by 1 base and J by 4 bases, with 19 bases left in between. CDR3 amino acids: CSARAMGDFPLNEKLFF. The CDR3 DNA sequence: TGCAGTGCTAGAGCCATGGGGGATTTCCCACTTAATGAAAAACTGTTTTTT.

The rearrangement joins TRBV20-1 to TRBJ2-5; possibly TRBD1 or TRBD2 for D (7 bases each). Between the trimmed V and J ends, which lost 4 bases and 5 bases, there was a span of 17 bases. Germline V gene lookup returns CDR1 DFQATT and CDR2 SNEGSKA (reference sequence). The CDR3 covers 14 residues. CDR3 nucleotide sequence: TGCAGTGCTACCAGGGGGGGGTGGGAGGAGACCCAGTACTTC. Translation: CSATRGGWEETQYF.